These 5 T cell receptor beta chains came from one sample sequenced in a study of cytomegalovirus exposure and HLA in healthy donors. The study ran its PCR with 60 Vbeta and 13 Jbeta primers. This table comes from immunoSEQ multiplex PCR, and its TCRdb copy is limited to in-frame clones, with some not included. In total, the table holds about 200,000 clones. Sequencing was done on a sample of PBMCs. Receptor source: a man aged 25-45 years in good health and CMV-seronegative.

The chain couples TRBV28 to TRBJ1-5; possible D gene TRBD1, 5 bases. V was cut by 10 bases and J by 1 base, with 20 bases left in between. Looked up from germline, CDR1 is MDHEN and CDR2 is SYDVKM. The CDR3 runs 16 residues. The CDR3 spells CATDAARKGSNQPQHF. The CDR3 bases are TGTGCCACCGACGCCGCTCGTAAGGGGAGCAATCAGCCCCAGCATTTT.

V is TRBV11-2 and J is TRBJ2-5; TRBD1 matches at 7 bases. V lost 4 bases, J lost 5 bases, and 7 bases stayed unmatched. The CDR3 is 14 amino acids. Germline V CDR1 and CDR2: SGHAT, FQNNGV. The CDR3 coding sequence is TGTGCCAGCAGCTACAGGGGTTTATGGGAGACCCAGTACTTC. It encodes CASSYRGLWETQYF.

This chain uses TRBV5-1 with TRBJ2-3; 7 nucleotides match TRBD1. The ends lost 7 bases at V and 4 bases at J; junction bases unmatched: 15. The CDR3 covers 16 residues. CDR1 SGHRS and CDR2 YFSETQ come from the germline V gene. DNA for the CDR3: TGCGCCAGCGGGCACACAGGGGCACCCAGCCCAGATACGCAGTATTTT. Translating gives CASGHTGAPSPDTQYF. The full variable domain, its missing parts supplied by reference TRBV5-1 and TRBJ2-3, is KAGVTQTPRYLIKTRGQQVTLSCSPISGHRSVSWYQQTPGQGLQFLFEYFSETQRNKGNFPGRFSGRQFSNSRSEMNVSTLELGDSALYLCASGHTGAPSPDTQYFGPGTRLTVL.

The genes are TRBV28 and TRBJ1-5; 7 nucleotides match TRBD1. The germline gives CDR1 MDHEN, CDR2 SYDVKM. The J segment lost 6 bases and the V segment lost 3 bases, leaving 5 bases of the junction unmatched. This CDR3 spans 14 amino acids. In DNA form, the CDR3 reads TGTGCCAGCAGTTTTTGGACAGGTCCTCAGCCCCAGCATTTT. Protein: CASSFWTGPQPQHF.

The chain couples TRBV6-5 to TRBJ2-3, with D perhaps matching TRBD1 (6 bases). Germline values: CDR1 MNHEY, CDR2 SVGAGI. The V end was cut by 1 base, the J end by 7 bases, with 9 bases between. This CDR3 is 13 amino acids long. In nucleotides, the CDR3 is TGTGCCAGCAGTTACTTGGGGGACAATACGCAGTATTTT. As protein: CASSYLGDNTQYF.